The rows below give T cell receptor beta chains drawn from one sample of a study of blood T cell repertoires in COVID-19. Repertoires were generated with immunoSEQ multiplex PCR, while TCRdb's copy carries only in-frame clones and drops some. Found here are 150,000 to 160,000 clones, 75% to 90% of them singletons; the top ten hold 2% to 3%. Material: peripheral blood. These receptors came from a woman in her 70s with acute or convalescent COVID-19. The CDR3 runs from the conserved cysteine through the conserved F or W. A D gene is named only where the DNA matches it firmly.

CDR3aa: CASRDSQSKKLFF
CDR3nt: TGTGCCAGCCGGGACAGTCAAAGCAAAAAACTGTTTTTT
j_gene: TRBJ1-4
d_gene: TRBD1
v_gene: TRBV6-6

CDR3aa: CASSEATGGYGYTF
CDR3nt: TGTGCCAGCAGCGAGGCGACAGGAGGTTATGGCTACACCTTC
j_gene: TRBJ1-2
d_gene: -
v_gene: TRBV9

CDR3aa: CASSFMAGDEHF
CDR3nt: TGCGCCAGCAGCTTTATGGCGGGGGACGAGCACTTC
j_gene: TRBJ2-5
d_gene: TRBD2
v_gene: TRBV5-1

CDR3aa: CASSKGQGPRGNQPQHF
CDR3nt: TGTGCCAGTAGTAAGGGACAGGGACCGAGGGGCAATCAGCCCCAGCATTTT
j_gene: TRBJ1-5
d_gene: TRBD1
v_gene: TRBV19

CDR3aa: CAISELQEVGYTF
CDR3nt: TGTGCCATCAGTGAGCTCCAGGAGGTTGGCTACACCTTC
j_gene: TRBJ1-2
d_gene: -
v_gene: TRBV10-3

CDR3aa: CASRRSPRGAAFF
CDR3nt: TGTGCCAGCAGACGGAGCCCTCGAGGTGCAGCTTTCTTT
j_gene: TRBJ1-1
d_gene: -
v_gene: TRBV12-3/TRBV12-4

CDR3aa: CASSLERGTSGGLKQFF
CDR3nt: TGTGCCAGCAGCTTAGAGCGGGGGACTAGCGGGGGCCTGAAGCAGTTCTTC
j_gene: TRBJ2-1
d_gene: TRBD2
v_gene: TRBV7-9

CDR3aa: CASSLVGQRTERYTF
CDR3nt: TGTGCCAGCAGCTTGGTCGGACAGCGAACGGAGCGCTACACCTTC
j_gene: TRBJ1-2
d_gene: -
v_gene: TRBV5-6

CDR3aa: CASSLGTGANTGELFF
CDR3nt: TGTGCCAGCAGTCTCGGGACAGGGGCGAACACCGGGGAGCTGTTTTTT
j_gene: TRBJ2-2
d_gene: TRBD1
v_gene: TRBV11-2

CDR3aa: CASSATSSSGANVLTF
CDR3nt: TGTGCCAGCAGTGCCACTAGCAGCTCTGGGGCCAACGTCCTGACTTTC
j_gene: TRBJ2-6
d_gene: -
v_gene: TRBV2

CDR3aa: CASSLAATGELFF
CDR3nt: TGTGCCAGCAGTTTAGCAGCAACCGGGGAGCTGTTTTTT
j_gene: TRBJ2-2
d_gene: -
v_gene: TRBV12-3/TRBV12-4

CDR3aa: CASRSGQAAGNTIYF
CDR3nt: TGTGCCAGCAGGAGTGGACAGGCCGCTGGAAACACCATATATTTT
j_gene: TRBJ1-3
d_gene: TRBD1
v_gene: TRBV3-1/TRBV3-2

CDR3aa: CASSQESGVGYGYTF
CDR3nt: TGCGCCAGCAGCCAAGAGTCCGGGGTCGGGTATGGCTACACCTTC
j_gene: TRBJ1-2
d_gene: -
v_gene: TRBV4-1

CDR3aa: CASSLVGGGPTDTQYF
CDR3nt: TGTGCCAGCAGCTTAGTCGGGGGGGGCCCCACAGATACGCAGTATTTT
j_gene: TRBJ2-3
d_gene: TRBD2
v_gene: TRBV7-2